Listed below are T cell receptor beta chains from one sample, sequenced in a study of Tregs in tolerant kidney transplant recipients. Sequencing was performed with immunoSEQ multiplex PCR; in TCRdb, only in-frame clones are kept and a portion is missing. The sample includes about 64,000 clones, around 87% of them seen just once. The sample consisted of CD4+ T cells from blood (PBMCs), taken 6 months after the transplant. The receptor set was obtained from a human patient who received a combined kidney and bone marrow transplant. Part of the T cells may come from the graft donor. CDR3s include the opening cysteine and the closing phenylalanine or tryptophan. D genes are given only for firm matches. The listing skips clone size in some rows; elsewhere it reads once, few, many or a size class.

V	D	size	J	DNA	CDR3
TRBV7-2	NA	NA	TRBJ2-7	TGTGCCAGCAGCTTAGGAGGGGGCTACGAGCAGTACTTC	CASSLGGGYEQYF
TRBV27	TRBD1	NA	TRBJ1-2	TGTGCCAGCAGTTTACAGGGGGCGGGGGGCTACACCTTC	CASSLQGAGGYTF
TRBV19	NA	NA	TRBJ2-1	TGTGCCAGTAGTATAGGAAGGGGATACAATGAGCAGTTCTTC	CASSIGRGYNEQFF
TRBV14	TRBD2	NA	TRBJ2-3	TGTGCCAGCAGCCAAAGTTGGGGGACTAGCCGGTTCACAGATACGCAGTATTTT	CASSQSWGTSRFTDTQYF
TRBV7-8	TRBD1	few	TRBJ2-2	TGTGCCAGCAGCCCCGGGACAGGGGGCACCGGGGAGCTGTTTTTT	CASSPGTGGTGELFF
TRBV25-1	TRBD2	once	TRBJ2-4	TGTGCCAGCAGTGAAGGGGCGGGGGGCCGAAACATTCAGTACTTC	CASSEGAGGRNIQYF
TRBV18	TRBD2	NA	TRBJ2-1	TGTGCCAGCTCACCTTTCGAGCGGGGGGTAAGCGAGCAGTTCTTC	CASSPFERGVSEQFF
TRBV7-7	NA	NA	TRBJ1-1	TGTGCCAGCAGCTTAGAACTTAACACTGAAGCTTTCTTT	CASSLELNTEAFF
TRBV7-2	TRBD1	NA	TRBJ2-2	TGTGCCAGCAGCACCTACAGGGGGCCGAACACCGGGGAGCTGTTTTTT	CASSTYRGPNTGELFF
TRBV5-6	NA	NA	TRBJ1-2	TGTGCCAGCAGCTTGGCCACGTCGGGCGACAGAGCTTCCTTC	CASSLATSGDRASF
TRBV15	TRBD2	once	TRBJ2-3	TGTGCCACCAGCCGAACGGGGGGTGGCACAGATACGCAGTATTTT	CATSRTGGGTDTQYF
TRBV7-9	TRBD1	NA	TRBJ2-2	TGTGCCAGCCGGTCCCGGGACAGGGTCTCGGGGGAGCTGTTTTTT	CASRSRDRVSGELFF
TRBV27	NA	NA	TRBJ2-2	TGTGCCAGCAAGGGGGAAATCACCACCGGGGAGCTGTTTTTT	CASKGEITTGELFF
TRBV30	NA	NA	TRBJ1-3	TGCGCCTGGAGCCCGGCGGGGGCGATGGGAAACACCATATATTTT	CAWSPAGAMGNTIYF
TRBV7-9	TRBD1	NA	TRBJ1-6	TGTGCCAGCAGCCAGGGACAGGCCAATTCACCCCTCCACTTT	CASSQGQANSPLHF
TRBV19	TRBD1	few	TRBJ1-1	TGTGCCAGTAGCGGGACAGGGGGAATGAACACTGAAGCTTTCTTT	CASSGTGGMNTEAFF
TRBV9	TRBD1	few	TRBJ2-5	TGTGCCAGCAGTGGACAGGGGTTCGAGACCCAGTACTTC	CASSGQGFETQYF
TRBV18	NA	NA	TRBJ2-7	TGTGCCAGCTCACCTTTTGGCGGGAACTACGAGCAGTACTTC	CASSPFGGNYEQYF
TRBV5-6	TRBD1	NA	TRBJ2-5	TGTGCCAGCAGCTGGACAGGGCTGGATGAGACCCAGTACTTC	CASSWTGLDETQYF
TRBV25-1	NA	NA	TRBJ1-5	TGTGCCAGCAGTGAATACACAGGGAATAGATGGCAGCCCCAGCATTTT	CASSEYTGNRWQPQHF
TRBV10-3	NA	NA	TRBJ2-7	TGTGCCACCCAAGACAGGATCCTCTCCTACGAGCAGTACTTC	CATQDRILSYEQYF
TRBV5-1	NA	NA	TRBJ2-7	TGCGCCAGCAGCTTGGTAGGGGCGAGCTCCTACGAGCAGTACTTC	CASSLVGASSYEQYF
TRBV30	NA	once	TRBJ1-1	TGTGCCTGGAGAAGACAGAGCAACACTGAAGCTTTCTTT	CAWRRQSNTEAFF
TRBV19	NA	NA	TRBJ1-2	TGTGCCAGTAGTATAGATCTACACAGGACTTGGACTACTAACTATGGCTACACCTTC	CASSIDLHRTWTTNYGYTF
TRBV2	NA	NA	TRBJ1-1	TGTGCCAGCAGTGTACAGGGGAACACTGAAGCTTTCTTT	CASSVQGNTEAFF
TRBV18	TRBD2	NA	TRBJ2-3	TGTGCCAGCTCTTTTAGCGGGAGGGCCAACCCAGATACGCAGTATTTT	CASSFSGRANPDTQYF
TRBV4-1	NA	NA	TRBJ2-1	TGCGCCAGCAGCCAAGTACCTAGCTCCTACAATGAGCAGTTCTTC	CASSQVPSSYNEQFF
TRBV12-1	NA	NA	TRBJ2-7	TGTGCCAGCAGCTTGAGACAGGGGGGCTACGAGCAGTACTTC	CASSLRQGGYEQYF
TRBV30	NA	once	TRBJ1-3	TGTGCCTGGAGTGTCGGGTTGGCTGTTGGAAACACCATATATTTT	CAWSVGLAVGNTIYF
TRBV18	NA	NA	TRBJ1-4	TGTGCCAGCTCACCTCCCGGGGGGGCAAAGATTGAAAAACTGTTTTTT	CASSPPGGAKIEKLFF
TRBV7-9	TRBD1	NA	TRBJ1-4	TGTGCCAGCAGGGGGACAGGGAATGAAAAACTGTTTTTT	CASRGTGNEKLFF
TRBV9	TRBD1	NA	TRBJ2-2	TGTGCCAGCAGCAATTACAGGGGGCTGGGTACCGGGGAGCTGTTTTTT	CASSNYRGLGTGELFF
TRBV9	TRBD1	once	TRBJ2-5	TGTGCCAGCAGCGCGGAGACAGGGGGGGTGACCCAGTACTTC	CASSAETGGVTQYF
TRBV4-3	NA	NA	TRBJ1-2	TGCGCCAGCAGCCAAGATTTAGGGGCGAGCGCAAACTCCTATGGCTACACCTTC	CASSQDLGASANSYGYTF
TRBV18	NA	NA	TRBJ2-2	TGTGCCAGCTCACCAGGGCAGGGGAACACCGGGGAGCTGTTTTTT	CASSPGQGNTGELFF
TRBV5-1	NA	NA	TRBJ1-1	TGCGCCAGCAGGGACCAGGGGATCACTGAAGCTTTCTTT	CASRDQGITEAFF
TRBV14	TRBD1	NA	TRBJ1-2	TGTGCCAGCAGCCAAGATTGGCCAGGGGGCTCTGGCTACACCTTC	CASSQDWPGGSGYTF
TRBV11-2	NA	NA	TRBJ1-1	TGTGCCAGCAGCTTAAACCCCGGAGGGACTGAAGCTTTCTTT	CASSLNPGGTEAFF
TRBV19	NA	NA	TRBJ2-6	TGTGCCAGTAGTTTTGACAGGTTCCCTGGGGCCAACGTCCTGACTTTC	CASSFDRFPGANVLTF
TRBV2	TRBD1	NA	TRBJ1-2	TGTGCCAGCAGTGAGATTCCCCGGGGCAGGGGGCATGGCTACACCTTC	CASSEIPRGRGHGYTF
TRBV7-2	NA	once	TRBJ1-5	TGTGCCAGCAGCGCTACAGGGAATAGCAATCAGCCCCAGCATTTT	CASSATGNSNQPQHF
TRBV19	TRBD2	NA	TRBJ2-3	TGTGCCAGTAGTACGGGACTAGCACTGAGCACAGATACGCAGTATTTT	CASSTGLALSTDTQYF
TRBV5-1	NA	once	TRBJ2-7	TGCGCCAGCAGCCTCGACGTGCGGGGGCCCTACGAGCAGTACTTC	CASSLDVRGPYEQYF
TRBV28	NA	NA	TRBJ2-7	TGTGCCAGCACACCAGGGTCGATTTACGAGCAGTACTTC	CASTPGSIYEQYF
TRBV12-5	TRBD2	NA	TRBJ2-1	TGTGCTAGTGGTCTCCGGGGAGCGGGAGGCTCCTACAATGAGCAGTTCTTC	CASGLRGAGGSYNEQFF
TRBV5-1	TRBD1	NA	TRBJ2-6	TGCGCCAGCAGCAACTGGGACAGGGGGCGATTAGCCGGGGCCAACGTCCTGACTTTC	CASSNWDRGRLAGANVLTF
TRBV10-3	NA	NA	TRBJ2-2	TGTGCCATCAGTGAGTCTAGCCGGAACACCGGGGAGCTGTTTTTT	CAISESSRNTGELFF
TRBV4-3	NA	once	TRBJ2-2	TGCGCCAGCAGCCAAGATATGGAGGCCGGGGAGCTGTTTTTT	CASSQDMEAGELFF
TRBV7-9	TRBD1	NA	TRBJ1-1	TGTGCCAGCAGGCGTCCTGACAGGGGGAACACTGAAGCTTTCTTT	CASRRPDRGNTEAFF
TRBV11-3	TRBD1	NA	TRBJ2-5	TGTGCCAGCTCTGGACAGGGCGAAGAGACCCAGTACTTC	CASSGQGEETQYF
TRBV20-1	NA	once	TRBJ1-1	TGCAGTGCTAGAACCAGAACTGAAGCTTTCTTT	CSARTRTEAFF
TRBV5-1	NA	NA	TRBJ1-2	TGCGCCAGCAGCTTGACTCCGGGGTATCGAAACTATGGCTACACCTTC	CASSLTPGYRNYGYTF
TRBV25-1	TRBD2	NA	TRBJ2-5	TGTGCCAGCAGTGAATTTCATGGTAGCGGGGCTTTACAAGAGACCCAGTACTTC	CASSEFHGSGALQETQYF
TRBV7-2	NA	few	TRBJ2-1	TGTGCCAGCGGCGTTTGGGGCCCCTACAATGAGCAGTTCTTC	CASGVWGPYNEQFF
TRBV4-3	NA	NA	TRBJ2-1	TGCGCCAGCAGCCAAGATCTGGGGACTGGACACTACAATGAGCAGTTCTTC	CASSQDLGTGHYNEQFF